The 8 T cell receptor beta chains below come from one sample, sequenced in a study of T cell responses to AZD1222 COVID-19 vaccine. Profiling relied on immunoSEQ multiplex PCR, and the TCRdb table lists in-frame clones only, not all of them. The table lists more than 95,000 clones, approximately 88% of them singletons. Sequencing was performed on peripheral blood, taken on day 0 of AZD1222 vaccination. These TCRs come from an adult in good health.

The chain recombines TRBV3-1 (or the pseudogene TRBV3-2) with TRBJ2-7; maybe TRBD1 (7 bases). Germline values: CDR1 LGHDT, CDR2 YNNKEL (reference sequence). The CDR3 has 16 residues. Trimming took 1 base from V and 0 from J, leaving 13 bases between them. In DNA form, the CDR3 reads TGTGCCAGCAGCCAAGTTTCAGGGGGGAGCTCCTACGAGCAGTACTTC. This gives the protein CASSQVSGGSSYEQYF.

J is TRBJ1-2 and V is TRBV7-9; D uncertain. The CDR3 runs 15 residues. Germline V gene sequence: CDR1 SEHNR, CDR2 FQNEAQ (reference sequence). Trimming stripped 3 bases from V and 8 bases from J, with 19 bases between. The CDR3 here is CASSLKRTAIDGYTF. The CDR3 nucleotides are TGTGCCAGCAGCTTGAAGAGGACGGCTATAGACGGCTACACCTTC.

V gene TRBV12-3 or TRBV12-4 combines with J gene TRBJ2-4; D is unclear. The V end was cut by 6 bases, the J end by 2 bases, with 8 bases between. This CDR3 has 13 residues. CDR3 loop: CASREDPKNIQYF. The CDR3 DNA follows: TGTGCCAGCAGGGAAGATCCCAAAAACATTCAGTACTTC.

This sequence joins TRBV28 and TRBJ1-1; a possible D gene is TRBD1 (5 bases). The V end was cut by 5 bases, the J end by 5 bases, with 18 bases between. Looked up from germline, CDR1 is MDHEN and CDR2 is SYDVKM. The CDR3 loop spans 15 amino acids. The CDR3 region is CASSTTGLVGTEAFF. The DNA for the CDR3 is TGTGCCAGCAGTACAACAGGCCTGGTGGGAACTGAAGCTTTCTTT.

This clone has just one count. This rearrangement joins TRBV5-4 to TRBJ1-3; D perhaps matches TRBD1 (6 bases). The CDR3 runs to 15 residues. V lost 3 bases, J lost 0 bases, and 10 bases lay in between. Germline CDR1 and CDR2: SGHNT and YYREEE (reference sequence). The CDR3 spells CASSSQGFSGNTIYF. CDR3 nucleotide sequence: TGTGCCAGCAGCTCCCAGGGGTTCTCTGGAAACACCATATATTTT.

As for this clone: It is unclear where the CDR3 begins or ends on the DNA, so no DNA is shown, and the CDR3 is as TCRdb lists it. The V call is TRBV5-6, the J call TRBJ1-5. The V gene's germline CDR1 is SGHDT and CDR2 YYEEEE. Counting both end residues, the CDR3 totals 16 amino acids. The CDR3 loop reads CASSLSSGRGNQPQHF.

The J gene is TRBJ2-3, the V gene TRBV18, with 10 nucleotides matching TRBD2. The CDR3 has 16 residues. Germline-derived CDR1 and CDR2 are KGHSH and LQKENI. With 7 bases clipped from V and 3 bases from J, the junction kept 10 bases outside the gene matches. As DNA, the CDR3 is TGTGCCAGCTGCCTTCTCGGGACTAGCGAAACAGATACGCAGTATTTT. It is translated as CASCLLGTSETDTQYF. Supplemented by reference TRBV18 and TRBJ2-3, the full variable domain reads NAGVMQNPRHLVRRRGQEARLRCSPMKGHSHVYWYRQLPEEGLKFMVYLQKENIIDESGMPKERFSAEFPKEGPSILRIQQVVRGDSAAYFCASCLLGTSETDTQYFGPGTRLTVL.

The chain combines TRBV7-9 with TRBJ2-2, with D possibly TRBD1 on 6 matching bases. The CDR3 consists of 13 residues. CDR1 and CDR2 (germline): SEHNR, FQNEAQ (reference sequence). The germline V and J ends were trimmed by 4 bases and 8 bases, with 11 bases remaining between them. The CDR3 reads CASSSQGPGELFF. The CDR3 bases are TGTGCCAGCAGCTCACAGGGCCCGGGGGAGCTGTTTTTT.